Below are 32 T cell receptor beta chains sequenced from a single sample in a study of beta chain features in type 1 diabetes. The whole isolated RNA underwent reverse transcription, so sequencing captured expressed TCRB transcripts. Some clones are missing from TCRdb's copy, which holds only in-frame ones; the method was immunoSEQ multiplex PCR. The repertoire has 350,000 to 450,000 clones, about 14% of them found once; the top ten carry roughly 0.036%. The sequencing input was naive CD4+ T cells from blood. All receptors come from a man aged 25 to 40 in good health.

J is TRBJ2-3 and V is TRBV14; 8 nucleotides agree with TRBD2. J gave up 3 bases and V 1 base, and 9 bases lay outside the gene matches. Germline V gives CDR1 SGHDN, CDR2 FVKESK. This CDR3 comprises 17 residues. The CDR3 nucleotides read TGTGCCAGCAGCCAAGTATCTCGGGAGGGCCTGACAGATACGCAGTATTTT. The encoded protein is CASSQVSREGLTDTQYF.

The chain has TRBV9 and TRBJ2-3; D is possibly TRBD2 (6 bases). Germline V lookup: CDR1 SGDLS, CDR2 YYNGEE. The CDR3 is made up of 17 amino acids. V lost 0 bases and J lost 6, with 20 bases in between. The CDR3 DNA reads TGTGCCAGCAGCGTAGCTTTTTCGGGACTGGGCGGGGATACGCAGTATTTT. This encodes CASSVAFSGLGGDTQYF.

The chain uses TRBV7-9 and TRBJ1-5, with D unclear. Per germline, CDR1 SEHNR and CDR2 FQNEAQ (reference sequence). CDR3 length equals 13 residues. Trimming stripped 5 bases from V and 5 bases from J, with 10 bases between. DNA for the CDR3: TGTGCCAGCAGCCGCGGTGGTGATCAGCCCCAGCATTTT. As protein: CASSRGGDQPQHF.

The CDR3 DNA sequence: TGTGCCAGCAGCTTACCGGGAACGATAGAGACCCAGTACTTC. Its protein product is CASSLPGTIETQYF. The V and J genes are TRBV7-7 and TRBJ2-5, with D possibly TRBD2 on 5 matching bases. Germline V gene data show CDR1 as SSHAT and CDR2 as FNYEAQ (reference sequence). V lost 2 bases and J 4 bases, leaving 11 bases between the germline ends. This CDR3 comprises 14 residues.

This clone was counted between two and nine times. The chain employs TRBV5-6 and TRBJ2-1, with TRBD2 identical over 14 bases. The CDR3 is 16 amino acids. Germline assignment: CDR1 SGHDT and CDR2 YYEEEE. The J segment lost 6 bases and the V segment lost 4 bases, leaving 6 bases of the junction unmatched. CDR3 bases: TGTGCCAGCAGCCCTGAAGGACTAGCGGGAGGCAATGAGCAGTTCTTC. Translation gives CASSPEGLAGGNEQFF.

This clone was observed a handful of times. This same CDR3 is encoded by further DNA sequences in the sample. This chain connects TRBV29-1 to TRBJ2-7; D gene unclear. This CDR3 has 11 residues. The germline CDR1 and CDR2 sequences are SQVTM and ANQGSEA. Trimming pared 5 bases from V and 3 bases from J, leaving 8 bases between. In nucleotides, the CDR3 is TGCAGCGTTTCGGGTGGCTACGAGCAGTACTTC. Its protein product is CSVSGGYEQYF.

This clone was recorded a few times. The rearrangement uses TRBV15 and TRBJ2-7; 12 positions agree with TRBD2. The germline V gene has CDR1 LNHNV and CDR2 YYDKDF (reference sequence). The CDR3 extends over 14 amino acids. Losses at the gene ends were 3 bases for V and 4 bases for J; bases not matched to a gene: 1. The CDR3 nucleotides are TGTGCCACCAGCAGGACTAGCGGGAGTTACGAGCAGTACGTC. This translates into CATSRTSGSYEQYV.

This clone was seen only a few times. In DNA form, the CDR3 reads TGTGCCAGTAGGTTCCAGGGGGGTGAGCAGTTCTTC. Its translation: CASRFQGGEQFF. This chain connects TRBV19 to TRBJ2-1; possible D gene TRBD1, 7 bases. Germline V gene data show CDR1 as LNHDA and CDR2 as SQIVND (reference sequence). The CDR3 extends over 12 amino acids. Between the trimmed V and J ends, which lost 6 bases and 9 bases, there was a span of 12 bases.

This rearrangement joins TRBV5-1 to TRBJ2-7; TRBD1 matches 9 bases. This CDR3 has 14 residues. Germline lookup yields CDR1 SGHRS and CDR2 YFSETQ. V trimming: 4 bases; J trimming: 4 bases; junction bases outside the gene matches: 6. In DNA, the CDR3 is TGCGCCAGCAGCCGTGCGGGACAGGGATACGAGCAGTACTTC. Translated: CASSRAGQGYEQYF.

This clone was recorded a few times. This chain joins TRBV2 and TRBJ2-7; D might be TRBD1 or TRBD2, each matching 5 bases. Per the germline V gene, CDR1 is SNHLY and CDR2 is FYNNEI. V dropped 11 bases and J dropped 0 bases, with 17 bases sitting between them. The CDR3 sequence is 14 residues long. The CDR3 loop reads CAGQGTLGSYEQYF. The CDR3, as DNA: TGTGCCGGACAAGGGACCCTCGGCTCCTACGAGCAGTACTTC.

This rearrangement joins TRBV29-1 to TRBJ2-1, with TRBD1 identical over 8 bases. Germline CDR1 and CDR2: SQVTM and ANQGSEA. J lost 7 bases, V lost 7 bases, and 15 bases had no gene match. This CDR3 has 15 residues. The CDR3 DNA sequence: TGCAGCGAAATCCCAGGGGGCCGGTCGAGAAATGAGCAGTTCTTC. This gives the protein CSEIPGGRSRNEQFF.

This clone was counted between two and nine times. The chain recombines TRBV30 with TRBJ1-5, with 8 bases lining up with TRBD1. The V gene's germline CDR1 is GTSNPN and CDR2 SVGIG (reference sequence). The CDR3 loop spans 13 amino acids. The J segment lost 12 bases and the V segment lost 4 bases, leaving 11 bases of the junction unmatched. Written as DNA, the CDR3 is TGTGCCTGGACCGGACAGGGCGGGGAGCTCCAGCATTTT. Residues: CAWTGQGGELQHF.

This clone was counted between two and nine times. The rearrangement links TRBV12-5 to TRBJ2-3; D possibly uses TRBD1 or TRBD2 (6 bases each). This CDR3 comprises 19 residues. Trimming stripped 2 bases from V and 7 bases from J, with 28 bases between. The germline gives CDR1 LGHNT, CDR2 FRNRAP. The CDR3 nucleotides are TGTGCTAGTGGTTTGAGCCCCGACGGAAGGGGGGCTGCACAAAATACGCAGTATTTT. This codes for CASGLSPDGRGAAQNTQYF. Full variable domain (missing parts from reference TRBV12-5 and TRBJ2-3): DARVTQTPRHKVTEMGQEVTMRCQPILGHNTVFWYRQTMMQGLELLAYFRNRAPLDDSGMPKDRFSAEMPDATLATLKIQPSEPRDSAVYFCASGLSPDGRGAAQNTQYFGPGTRLTVL.

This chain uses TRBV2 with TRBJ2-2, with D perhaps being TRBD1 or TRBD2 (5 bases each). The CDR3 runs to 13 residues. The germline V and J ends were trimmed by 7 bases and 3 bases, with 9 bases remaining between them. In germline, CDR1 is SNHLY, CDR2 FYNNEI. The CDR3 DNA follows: TGTGCCAGCACCGGGGCGGACACCGGGGAGCTGTTTTTT. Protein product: CASTGADTGELFF.

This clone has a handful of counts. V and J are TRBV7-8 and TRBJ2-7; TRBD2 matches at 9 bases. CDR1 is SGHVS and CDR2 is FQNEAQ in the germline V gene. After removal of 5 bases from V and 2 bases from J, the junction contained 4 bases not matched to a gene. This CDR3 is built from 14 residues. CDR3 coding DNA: TGTGCCAGCAGCATAAGCGGGAGGACCTACGAGCAGTACGTC. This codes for CASSISGRTYEQYV.

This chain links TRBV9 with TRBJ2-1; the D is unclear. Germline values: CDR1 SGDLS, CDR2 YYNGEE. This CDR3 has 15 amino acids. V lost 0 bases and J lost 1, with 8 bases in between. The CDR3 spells CASSVDLESYNEQFF. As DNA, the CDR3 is TGTGCCAGCAGCGTAGATCTAGAATCCTACAATGAGCAGTTCTTC. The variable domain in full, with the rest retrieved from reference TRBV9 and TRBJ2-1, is DSGVTQTPKHLITATGQRVTLRCSPRSGDLSVYWYQQSLDQGLQFLIQYYNGEERAKGNILERFSAQQFPDLHSELNLSSLELGDSALYFCASSVDLESYNEQFFGPGTRLTVL.

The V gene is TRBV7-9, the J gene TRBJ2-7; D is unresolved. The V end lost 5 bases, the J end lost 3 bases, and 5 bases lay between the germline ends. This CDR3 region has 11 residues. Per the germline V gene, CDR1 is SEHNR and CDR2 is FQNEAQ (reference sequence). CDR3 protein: CASSLYYEQYV. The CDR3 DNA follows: TGTGCCAGCAGCCTATACTACGAGCAGTACGTC.

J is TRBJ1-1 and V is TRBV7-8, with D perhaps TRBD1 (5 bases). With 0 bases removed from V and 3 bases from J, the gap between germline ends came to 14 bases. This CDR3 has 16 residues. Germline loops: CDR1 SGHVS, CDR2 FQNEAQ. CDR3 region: CASSLALGVLDTEAFF. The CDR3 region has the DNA TGTGCCAGCAGCTTAGCGTTAGGGGTTTTGGACACTGAAGCTTTCTTT.

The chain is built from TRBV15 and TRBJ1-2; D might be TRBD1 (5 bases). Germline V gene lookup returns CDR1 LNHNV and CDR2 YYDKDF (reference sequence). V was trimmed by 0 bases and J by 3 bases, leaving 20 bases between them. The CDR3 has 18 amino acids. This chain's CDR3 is CATSRDVPHRDGYYGYTF. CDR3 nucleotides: TGTGCCACCAGCAGAGATGTGCCTCATCGGGACGGATACTATGGCTACACCTTC. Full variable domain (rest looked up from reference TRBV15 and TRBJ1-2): DAMVIQNPRYQVTQFGKPVTLSCSQTLNHNVMYWYQQKSSQAPKLLFHYYDKDFNNEADTPDNFQSRRPNTSFCFLDIRSPGLGDTAMYLCATSRDVPHRDGYYGYTFGSGTRLTVV.

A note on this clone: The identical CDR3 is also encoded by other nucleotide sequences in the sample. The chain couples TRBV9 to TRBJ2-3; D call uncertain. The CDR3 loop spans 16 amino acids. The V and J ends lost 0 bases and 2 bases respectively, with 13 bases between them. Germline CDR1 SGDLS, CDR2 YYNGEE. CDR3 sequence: CASSVVGTSPTDTQYF. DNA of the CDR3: TGTGCCAGCAGCGTAGTTGGCACATCCCCCACAGATACGCAGTATTTT.

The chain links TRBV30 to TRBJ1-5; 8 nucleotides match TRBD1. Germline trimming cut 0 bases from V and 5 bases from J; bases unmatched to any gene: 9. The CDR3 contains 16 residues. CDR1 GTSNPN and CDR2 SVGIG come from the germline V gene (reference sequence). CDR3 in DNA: TGTGCCTGGAGTGTGTCTGTGGCAGGGGGCTATCAGCCCCAGCATTTT. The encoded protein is CAWSVSVAGGYQPQHF.

DNA for the CDR3: TGTGCCAGCAGTAAACTAGCGGGTCAGACCCAGTACTTC. Its translation is CASSKLAGQTQYF. The genes are TRBV2 and TRBJ2-5, with 9 positions matching TRBD2. CDR3 length equals 13 residues. Per germline, CDR1 SNHLY and CDR2 FYNNEI. Germline trimming cut 5 bases from V and 6 bases from J; bases unmatched to any gene: 4.

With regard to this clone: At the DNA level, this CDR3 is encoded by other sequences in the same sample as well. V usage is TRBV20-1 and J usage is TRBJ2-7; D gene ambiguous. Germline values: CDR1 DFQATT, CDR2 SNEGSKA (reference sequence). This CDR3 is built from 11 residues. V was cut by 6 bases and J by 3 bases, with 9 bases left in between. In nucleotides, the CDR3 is TGCAGTGCCACCCACAGCTACGAGCAGTACTTC. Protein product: CSATHSYEQYF.

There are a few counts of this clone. The CDR3 DNA follows: TGTGCCAGCAGCGTAGACTTGGTAAACACAGATACGCAGTATTTT. This encodes CASSVDLVNTDTQYF. The chain is built from TRBV9 and TRBJ2-3, with D hard to call. Germline loops: CDR1 SGDLS, CDR2 YYNGEE. The CDR3 is made up of 15 amino acids. Trimming took off 0 bases at V and 2 bases at J, with 10 bases between the two ends.

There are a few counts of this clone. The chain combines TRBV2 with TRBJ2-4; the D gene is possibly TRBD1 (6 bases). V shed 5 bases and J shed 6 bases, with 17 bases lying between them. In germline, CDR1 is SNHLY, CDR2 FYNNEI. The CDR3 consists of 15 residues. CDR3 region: CASSQTQGIGNIQYF. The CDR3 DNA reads TGTGCCAGCAGTCAAACACAGGGTATCGGAAACATTCAGTACTTC.

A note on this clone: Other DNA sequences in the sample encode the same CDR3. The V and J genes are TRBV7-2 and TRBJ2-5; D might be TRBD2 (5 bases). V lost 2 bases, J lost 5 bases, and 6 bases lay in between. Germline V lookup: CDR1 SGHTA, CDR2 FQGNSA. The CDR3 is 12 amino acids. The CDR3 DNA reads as TGTGCCAGCAGCTTAAGGAGGGAGACCCAGTACTTC. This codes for CASSLRRETQYF.

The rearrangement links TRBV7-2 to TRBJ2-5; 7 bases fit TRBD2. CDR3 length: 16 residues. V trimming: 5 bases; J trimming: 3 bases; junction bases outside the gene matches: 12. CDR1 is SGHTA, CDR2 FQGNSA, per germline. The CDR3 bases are TGTGCCAGCAGCCTTGTTATCGGGACTAAAGAAGAGACCCAGTACTTC. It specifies CASSLVIGTKEETQYF.

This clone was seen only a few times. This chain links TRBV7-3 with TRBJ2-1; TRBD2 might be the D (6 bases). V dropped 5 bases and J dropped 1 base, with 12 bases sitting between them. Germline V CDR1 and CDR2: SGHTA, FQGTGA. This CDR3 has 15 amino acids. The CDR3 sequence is CASSVYGGSYNEQFF. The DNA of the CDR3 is TGTGCCAGCAGCGTTTATGGGGGGTCCTACAATGAGCAGTTCTTC.

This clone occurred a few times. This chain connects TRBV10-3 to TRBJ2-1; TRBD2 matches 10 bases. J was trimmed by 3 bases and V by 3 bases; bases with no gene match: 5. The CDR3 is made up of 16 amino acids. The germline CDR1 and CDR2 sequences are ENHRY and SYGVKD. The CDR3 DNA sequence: TGTGCCATCAGTGACCCTAGCGGGAGCCTCTACAATGAGCAGTTCTTC. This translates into CAISDPSGSLYNEQFF.

The CDR3 is CAISEIGGAPKGYTF. DNA of the CDR3: TGTGCCATCAGTGAAATAGGGGGCGCCCCGAAGGGCTACACCTTC. V is TRBV10-3 and J is TRBJ1-2; the match to TRBD1 covers 7 bases. Trimming cost V 3 bases and J 8 bases; bases outside gene matches: 12. Germline V gene lookup returns CDR1 ENHRY and CDR2 SYGVKD. This CDR3 contains 15 residues.

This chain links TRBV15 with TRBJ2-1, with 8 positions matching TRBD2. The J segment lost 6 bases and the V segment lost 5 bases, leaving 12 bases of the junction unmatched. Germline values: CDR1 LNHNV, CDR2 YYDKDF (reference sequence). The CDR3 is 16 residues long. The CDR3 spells CATSGYSGIFSNEQFF. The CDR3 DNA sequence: TGTGCCACCAGCGGATATAGCGGGATCTTTAGCAATGAGCAGTTCTTC.

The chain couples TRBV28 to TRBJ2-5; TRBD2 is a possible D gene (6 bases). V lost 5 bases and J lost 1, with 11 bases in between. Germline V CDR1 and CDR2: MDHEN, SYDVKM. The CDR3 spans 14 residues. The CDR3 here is CASSPGGSQETQYF. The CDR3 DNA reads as TGTGCCAGCAGTCCCGGGGGTTCCCAAGAGACCCAGTACTTC.